This TCR beta chain originates from a study of regulatory T cells in long-lasting Graves disease. This clonotype has ten or more counts. Its specificity is not known. Study-wide points: Accuracy might have suffered from few samples. Study was limited to peripheral blood, excluding thyroid tissue.

Stated time point: newly diagnosed GD, antithyroid drugs for less than 3 months. PBMCs provided the RNA from which the TCR library was made. For TCR beta, libraries came from iRepertoire HTBI primers and Arm-PCR of CDR3 regions. TCRdb reprocessed the multiplex PCR reads with MiXCR, giving one entry per CDR3 protein. The data contain around 360,000 distinct CDR3 sequences, about a sixth of them seen just once; the ten biggest clones take up 20%. The CDR3 covers 15 residues. Trimming took 4 bases from V and 10 from J; bases not matched to a gene: 13. Germline CDR1 LGHDT, CDR2 YNNKEL (reference sequence). Another study also made use of these data, one on T cells in Graves' hyperthyroidism and ophthalmopathy. From that report: Over 18 months, lack of ophthalmopathy progression marked Graves' hyperthyroidism as stable. Diagnosis of hyperthyroidism was new in patients aged 18 to 65, and its duration was under 2 months.

The TCR was taken from a young woman with Graves disease. Sequenced material: peripheral blood mononuclear cells (PBMCs), taken at new diagnosis, from a patient treated with antithyroid drugs. V is TRBV3-1 and J is TRBJ2-1; 7 bases align to TRBD1. CDR3 in DNA: TGTGCCAGCAGCCCACCCGGGACAGCGAAAAGAGAGCAGTTCTTC. Its translation is CASSPPGTAKREQFF.